Listed below are T cell receptor beta chains from one sample, sequenced in a study of blood T cells in healthy people across ages. TCRdb used MiXCR to reprocess the 5' RACE reads, holding one entry per CDR3 protein. Of around 780,000 distinct CDR3 sequences in the sample, 20% to 30% were seen once. These data were likewise used in another study, on T cells of mothers and their children.

Sequencing was carried out using blood. These receptors all stem from a boy under 18 in good health. CDR3s include the opening cysteine and the closing phenylalanine or tryptophan. D genes are given only for firm matches. Size tells how often a clone was seen (once, few, many) or the class of an expanded clone, and some rows leave it out.

12,TRBJ2-1,-,TRBV5-4,once,CANSFEYNEQFF,TGTGCCAACAGCTTCGAATACAATGAGCAGTTCTTC
14,TRBJ2-7,-,TRBV27,-,CASSPTVKAYEQYF,TGTGCCAGCAGTCCGACTGTAAAAGCCTACGAGCAGTACTTC
15,TRBJ1-2,TRBD1,TRBV5-1,-,CASSAGTGFSYGYTF,TGCGCCAGCAGCGCGGGGACAGGGTTCAGCTATGGCTACACCTTC
15,TRBJ2-2,TRBD2,TRBV10-3,-,CAILPGASGTGELFF,TGTGCCATCCTCCCTGGGGCTAGCGGTACCGGGGAGCTGTTTTTT
12,TRBJ2-7,-,TRBV20-1,many,CSALFSGYEQYF,TGCAGTGCTCTTTTCTCTGGGTACGAGCAGTACTTC
16,TRBJ1-3,TRBD1,TRBV6-5,-,CASSYSGQGSGNTIYF,TGTGCCAGCAGTTACTCCGGACAGGGCTCTGGAAACACCATATATTTT
16,TRBJ1-2,TRBD1,TRBV10-3,-,CAISDYSRGRLYGYTF,TGTGCCATCAGTGACTACTCCAGGGGGCGTCTTTATGGCTACACCTTC
18,TRBJ2-7,TRBD2,TRBV6-2/TRBV6-3,few,CASSYPPGLAWEKDEQYF,TGTGCCAGCAGTTACCCTCCGGGACTAGCATGGGAGAAAGACGAGCAGTACTTC
13,TRBJ2-7,-,TRBV9,few,CASSRGPKDEQYF,TGTGCCAGCAGCAGGGGCCCGAAGGACGAGCAGTACTTC
16,TRBJ2-5,-,TRBV6-5,many,CASSYSFRGLQETQYF,TGTGCCAGCAGTTACTCGTTCCGGGGGCTCCAGGAGACCCAGTACTTC
16,TRBJ2-2,TRBD2,TRBV13,-,CASSFLAGRGTGELFF,TGTGCCAGCAGCTTTTTAGCCGGGAGGGGAACCGGGGAGCTGTTTTTT
13,TRBJ2-4,-,TRBV27,-,CASMGLGKNIQYF,TGTGCCAGCATGGGATTAGGGAAAAACATTCAGTACTTC
13,TRBJ1-2,-,TRBV20-1,-,CSASPGRDYGYTF,TGCAGTGCTAGCCCAGGGAGGGACTATGGCTACACCTTC
15,TRBJ1-2,-,TRBV5-1,-,CASSLGRNPLYGYTF,TGCGCCAGCAGCTTGGGCAGGAATCCCCTCTATGGCTACACCTTC
15,TRBJ2-2,-,TRBV7-9,few,CASRPPTGSGGELFF,TGTGCCAGCAGACCTCCAACAGGGTCTGGCGGGGAGCTGTTTTTT